This T cell receptor beta chain came from a study of a mutant IDH1 vaccine in newly diagnosed glioma. Study-wide context: Patients got their first vaccination 4-6 weeks after radiotherapy alone, or with temozolomide cycles.

As to this clone: What it binds is unknown.

Time point denoted: week 35, safety follow-up. The investigators gave 300 ug of mutant IDH1 20-mer peptide in each vaccine dose, together with topical imiquimod. TCRdb's copy holds only in-frame clones and misses some; the assay was immunoSEQ multiplex PCR. The data contain about 55,000 clones, 80% to 85% of them singletons. Trimming took off 5 bases at V and 12 bases at J, with 19 bases between the two ends. The CDR3 length is 14 residues. Germline values: CDR1 SNHLY, CDR2 FYNNEI. This TCR was recovered from a young woman with glioma. This sample comprised PBMCs, obtained from a glioma patient whose treatment included an IDH1 peptide vaccine. V is TRBV2 and J is TRBJ1-4; tentatively, D is TRBD1 (6 bases). The CDR3 DNA reads TGTGCCAGCAGTATAGACAGGACGGTATTGGAACTGTTTTTT. Protein sequence: CASSIDRTVLELFF.